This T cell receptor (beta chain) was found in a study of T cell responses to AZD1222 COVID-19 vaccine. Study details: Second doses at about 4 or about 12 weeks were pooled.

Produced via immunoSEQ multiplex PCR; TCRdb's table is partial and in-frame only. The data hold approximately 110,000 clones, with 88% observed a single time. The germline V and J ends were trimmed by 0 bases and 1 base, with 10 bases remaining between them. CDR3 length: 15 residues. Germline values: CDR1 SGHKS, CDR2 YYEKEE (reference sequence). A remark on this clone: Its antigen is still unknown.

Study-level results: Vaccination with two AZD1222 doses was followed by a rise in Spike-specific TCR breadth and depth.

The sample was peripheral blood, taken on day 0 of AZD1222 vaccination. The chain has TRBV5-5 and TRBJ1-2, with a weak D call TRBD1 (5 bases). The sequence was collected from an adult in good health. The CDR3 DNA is TGTGCCAGCAGCTTGGGTGCGGGGGGTAACTATGGCTACACCTTC. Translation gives CASSLGAGGNYGYTF.